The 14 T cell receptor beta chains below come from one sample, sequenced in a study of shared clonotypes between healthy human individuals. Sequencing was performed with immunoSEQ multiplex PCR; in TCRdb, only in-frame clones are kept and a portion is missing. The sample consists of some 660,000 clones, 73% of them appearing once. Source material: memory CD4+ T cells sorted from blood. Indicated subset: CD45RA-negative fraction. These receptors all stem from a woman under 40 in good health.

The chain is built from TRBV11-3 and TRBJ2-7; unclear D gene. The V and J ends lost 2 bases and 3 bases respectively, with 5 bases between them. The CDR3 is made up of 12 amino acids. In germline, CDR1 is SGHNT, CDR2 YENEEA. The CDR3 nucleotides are TGTGCCAGCAGCTTATCGGGCTACGAGCAGTACTTC. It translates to CASSLSGYEQYF.

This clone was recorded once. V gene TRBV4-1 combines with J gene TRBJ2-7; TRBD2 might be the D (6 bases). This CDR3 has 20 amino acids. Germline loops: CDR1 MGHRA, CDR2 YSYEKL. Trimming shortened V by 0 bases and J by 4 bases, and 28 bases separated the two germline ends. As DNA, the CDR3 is TGCGCCAGCAGCCAAGAAATGGCTTTGGGGGGACTGGAGGTTCCTTACGAGCAGTACTTC. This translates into CASSQEMALGGLEVPYEQYF.

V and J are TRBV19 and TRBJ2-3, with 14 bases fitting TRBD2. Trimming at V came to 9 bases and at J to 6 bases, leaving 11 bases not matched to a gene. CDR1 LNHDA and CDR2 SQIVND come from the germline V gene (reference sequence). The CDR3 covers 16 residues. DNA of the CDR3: TGTGCCAGCACGCGACTAGCGGGAGGGCCTGGGGATACGCAGTATTTT. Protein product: CASTRLAGGPGDTQYF.

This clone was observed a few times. In nucleotides, the CDR3 is TGTGCCAGTAGAGATACAGGGGGTGGCACAGATACGCAGTATTTT. Translating gives CASRDTGGGTDTQYF. The chain recombines TRBV19 with TRBJ2-3; 8 bases map to TRBD1. The CDR3 runs 15 residues. Per germline, CDR1 LNHDA and CDR2 SQIVND (reference sequence). V trimming: 6 bases; J trimming: 1 base; junction bases outside the gene matches: 6.

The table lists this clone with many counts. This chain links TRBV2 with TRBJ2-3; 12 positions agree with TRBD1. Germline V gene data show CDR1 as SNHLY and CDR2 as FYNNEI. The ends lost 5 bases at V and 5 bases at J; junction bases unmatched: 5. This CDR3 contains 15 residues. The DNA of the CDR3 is TGTGCCAGCAGTCGGGACAGGGGGCTGCGAGATACGCAGTATTTT. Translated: CASSRDRGLRDTQYF.

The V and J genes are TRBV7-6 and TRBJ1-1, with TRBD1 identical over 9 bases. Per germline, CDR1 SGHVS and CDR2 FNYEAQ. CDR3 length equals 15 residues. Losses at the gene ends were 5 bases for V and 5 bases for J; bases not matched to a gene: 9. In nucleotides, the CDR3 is TGTGCCAGCAGCCTACCGGACAGGGGTCGAACTGAAGCTTTCTTT. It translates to CASSLPDRGRTEAFF.

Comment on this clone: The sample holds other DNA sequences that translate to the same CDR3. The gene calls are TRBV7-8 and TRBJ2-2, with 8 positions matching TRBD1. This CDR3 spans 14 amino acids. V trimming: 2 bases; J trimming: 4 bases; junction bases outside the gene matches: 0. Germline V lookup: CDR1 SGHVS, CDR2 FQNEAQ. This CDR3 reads CASSLQGATGELFF. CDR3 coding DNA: TGTGCCAGCAGCTTACAGGGGGCCACCGGGGAGCTGTTTTTT.

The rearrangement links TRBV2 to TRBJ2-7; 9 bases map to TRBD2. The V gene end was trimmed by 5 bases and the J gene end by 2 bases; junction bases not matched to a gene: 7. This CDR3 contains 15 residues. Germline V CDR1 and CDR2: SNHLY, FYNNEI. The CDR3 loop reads CASSSVAGEPYEQYF. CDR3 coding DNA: TGTGCCAGCAGTTCGGTAGCGGGAGAACCCTACGAGCAGTACTTC. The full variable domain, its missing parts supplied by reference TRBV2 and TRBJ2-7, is EPEVTQTPSHQVTQMGQEVILRCVPISNHLYFYWYRQILGQKVEFLVSFYNNEISEKSEIFDDQFSVERPDGSNFTLKIRSTKLEDSAMYFCASSSVAGEPYEQYFGPGTRLTVT.

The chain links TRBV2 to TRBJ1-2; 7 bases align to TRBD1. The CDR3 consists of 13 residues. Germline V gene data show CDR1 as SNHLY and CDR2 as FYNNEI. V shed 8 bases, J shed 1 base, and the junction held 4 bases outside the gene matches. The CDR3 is CASGTARNYGYTF. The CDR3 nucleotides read TGTGCCAGCGGGACAGCGCGTAACTATGGCTACACCTTC.

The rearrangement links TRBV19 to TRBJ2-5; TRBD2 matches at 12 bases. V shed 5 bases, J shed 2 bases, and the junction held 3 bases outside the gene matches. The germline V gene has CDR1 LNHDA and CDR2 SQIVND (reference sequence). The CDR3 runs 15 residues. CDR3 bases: TGTGCCAGTAGTTCCGGACTAGCGGGACAAGAGACCCAGTACTTC. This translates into CASSSGLAGQETQYF.

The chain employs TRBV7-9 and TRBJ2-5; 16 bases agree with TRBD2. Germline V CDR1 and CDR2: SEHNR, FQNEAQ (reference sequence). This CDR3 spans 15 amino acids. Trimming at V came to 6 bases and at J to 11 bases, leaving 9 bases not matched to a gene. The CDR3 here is CASSHGTSGRVEQYF. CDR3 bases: TGTGCCAGCAGTCACGGGACTAGCGGGAGGGTGGAGCAGTACTTC.

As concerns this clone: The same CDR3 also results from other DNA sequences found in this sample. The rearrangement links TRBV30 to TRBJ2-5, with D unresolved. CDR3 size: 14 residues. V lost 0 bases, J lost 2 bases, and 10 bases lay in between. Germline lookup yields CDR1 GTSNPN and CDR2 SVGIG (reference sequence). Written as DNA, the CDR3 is TGTGCCTGGAGTGTACGGGCGAATCAAGAGACCCAGTACTTC. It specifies CAWSVRANQETQYF.

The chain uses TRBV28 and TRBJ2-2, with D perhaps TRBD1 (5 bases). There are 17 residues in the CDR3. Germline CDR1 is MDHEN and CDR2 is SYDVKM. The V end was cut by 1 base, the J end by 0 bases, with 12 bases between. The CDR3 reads CASSLFFGAPNTGELFF. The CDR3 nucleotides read TGTGCCAGCAGTTTATTTTTTGGGGCCCCGAACACCGGGGAGCTGTTTTTT.

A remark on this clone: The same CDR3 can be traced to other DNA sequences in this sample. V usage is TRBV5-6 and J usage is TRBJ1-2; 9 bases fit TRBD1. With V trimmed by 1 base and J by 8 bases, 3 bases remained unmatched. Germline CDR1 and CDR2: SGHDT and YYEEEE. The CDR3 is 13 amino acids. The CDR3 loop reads CASSLWDRAGYTF. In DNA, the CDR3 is TGTGCCAGCAGCTTGTGGGACAGGGCGGGCTACACCTTC.